This T cell receptor beta chain was profiled in a study of T cells after somatic rescue of genetic block. Clones were sequenced by immunoSEQ multiplex PCR, and TCRdb holds only the in-frame ones, with some missing. This sample carries 60,000 to 90,000 clones, roughly 90% of them seen once, and the ten largest clones take roughly 2.8%. The V gene lost 7 bases and the J gene lost 1 base, with 10 bases spanning the gap. This CDR3 is built from 14 residues. The germline V gene has CDR1 MNHEY and CDR2 SVGAGI. The J gene is TRBJ2-2, the V gene TRBV6-5; D ambiguous. The sequencing sample was made of peripheral blood mononuclear cells (PBMCs). The origin of this receptor is a man in his thirties or forties. CDR3 protein: CASKSRRNTGELFF. DNA for the CDR3: TGTGCCAGCAAATCTCGACGGAACACCGGGGAGCTGTTTTTT.